This T cell receptor beta chain was retrieved from a study of PD-1 blockade in classical Hodgkin lymphoma. Study observations and caveats: Healthy donors were reported to have higher baseline TCR diversity than newly diagnosed patients. Why the repertoires differ is still unclear, perhaps disease activity or prior therapy.

The V and J ends lost 4 bases and 8 bases respectively, with 14 bases between them. The CDR3 is 14 amino acids. Germline V gene lookup returns CDR1 SGHDN and CDR2 FVKESK. Comment on this clone: The antigen is not known.

Regarding time point: newly diagnosed, previously untreated cHL patient sample. Magnetic negative selection served to purify CD4+ T cells out of PBMCs that had been thawed. The comparison group had newly diagnosed, previously untreated classical Hodgkin lymphoma. Some clones are missing from TCRdb's copy, which holds only in-frame ones; the method was immunoSEQ multiplex PCR. The table shows around 30,000 clones, with 75% to 90% occurring only once. This sequence was found in a human donor with classical Hodgkin lymphoma. V gene TRBV14 combines with J gene TRBJ1-4, with a possible D match to TRBD1 (6 bases). The sample was CD4+ T cells from blood. The CDR3 reads CASSRNTGYEKLFF. The CDR3 DNA sequence: TGTGCCAGCAGCCGGAACACAGGGTACGAAAAACTGTTTTTT.